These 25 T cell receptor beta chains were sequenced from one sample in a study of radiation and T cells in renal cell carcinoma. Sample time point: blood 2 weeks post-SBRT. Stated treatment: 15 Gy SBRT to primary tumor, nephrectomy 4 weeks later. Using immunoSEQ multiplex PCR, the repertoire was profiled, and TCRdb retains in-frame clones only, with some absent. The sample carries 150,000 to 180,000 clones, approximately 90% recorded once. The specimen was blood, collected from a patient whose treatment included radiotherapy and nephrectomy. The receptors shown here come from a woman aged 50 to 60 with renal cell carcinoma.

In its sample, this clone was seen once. CDR3 region: CASSVGTEEETQYF. The CDR3 bases are TGTGCCAGCAGCGTTGGGACGGAGGAAGAGACCCAGTACTTC. This sequence joins TRBV9 and TRBJ2-5; the D gene could be TRBD1 or TRBD2 (5 bases each). Trimming stripped 2 bases from V and 3 bases from J, with 11 bases between. Germline CDR1 is SGDLS and CDR2 is YYNGEE. The CDR3 has 14 amino acids.

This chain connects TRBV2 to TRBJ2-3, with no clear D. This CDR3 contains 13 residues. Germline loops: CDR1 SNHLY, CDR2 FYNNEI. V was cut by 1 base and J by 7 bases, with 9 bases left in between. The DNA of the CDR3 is TGTGCCAGCAGTGAAGGCCTTGGAAATACGCAGTATTTT. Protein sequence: CASSEGLGNTQYF.

This CDR3 is CASSEAGRGNEKLFF. Written as DNA, the CDR3 is TGTGCCAGCAGTGAAGCCGGCAGGGGCAATGAAAAACTGTTTTTT. V and J are TRBV2 and TRBJ1-4, with a possible D match to TRBD1 (6 bases). The V gene lost 0 bases and the J gene lost 5 bases, with 10 bases spanning the gap. The germline gives CDR1 SNHLY, CDR2 FYNNEI. CDR3 size: 15 residues.

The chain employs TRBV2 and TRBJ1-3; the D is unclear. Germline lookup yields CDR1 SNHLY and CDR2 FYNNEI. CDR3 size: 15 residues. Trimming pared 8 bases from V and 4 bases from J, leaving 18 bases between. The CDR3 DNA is TGTGCCAGCCACTTCACCGGGCAGGCCGGAAACACCATATATTTT. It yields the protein CASHFTGQAGNTIYF. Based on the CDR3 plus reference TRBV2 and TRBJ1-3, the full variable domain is EPEVTQTPSHQVTQMGQEVILRCVPISNHLYFYWYRQILGQKVEFLVSFYNNEISEKSEIFDDQFSVERPDGSNFTLKIRSTKLEDSAMYFCASHFTGQAGNTIYFGEGSWLTVV.

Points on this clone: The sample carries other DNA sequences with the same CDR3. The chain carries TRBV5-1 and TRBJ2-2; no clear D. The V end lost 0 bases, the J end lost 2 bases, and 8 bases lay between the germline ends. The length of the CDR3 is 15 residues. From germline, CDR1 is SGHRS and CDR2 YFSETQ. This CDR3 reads CASSLAGENTGELFF. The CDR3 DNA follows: TGCGCCAGCAGCTTGGCCGGAGAAAACACCGGGGAGCTGTTTTTT.

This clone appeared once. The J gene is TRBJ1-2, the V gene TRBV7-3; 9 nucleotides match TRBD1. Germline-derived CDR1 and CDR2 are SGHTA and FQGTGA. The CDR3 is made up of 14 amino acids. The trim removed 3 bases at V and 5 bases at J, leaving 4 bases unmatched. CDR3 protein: CASSLAGQGYGYTF. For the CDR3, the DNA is TGTGCCAGCAGCTTGGCAGGACAGGGGTATGGCTACACCTTC.

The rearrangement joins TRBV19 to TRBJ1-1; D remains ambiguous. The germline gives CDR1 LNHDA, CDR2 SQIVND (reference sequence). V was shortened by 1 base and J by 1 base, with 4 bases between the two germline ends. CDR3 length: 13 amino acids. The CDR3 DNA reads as TGTGCCAGTAGTATAGGCGAGAACACTGAAGCTTTCTTT. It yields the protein CASSIGENTEAFF.

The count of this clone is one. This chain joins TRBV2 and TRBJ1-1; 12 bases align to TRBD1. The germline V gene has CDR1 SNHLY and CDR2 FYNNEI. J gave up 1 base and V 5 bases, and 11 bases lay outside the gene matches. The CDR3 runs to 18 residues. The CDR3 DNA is TGTGCCAGCAGTCCGAGGACCGGGACAGGGGGCACGAACACTGAAGCTTTCTTT. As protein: CASSPRTGTGGTNTEAFF.

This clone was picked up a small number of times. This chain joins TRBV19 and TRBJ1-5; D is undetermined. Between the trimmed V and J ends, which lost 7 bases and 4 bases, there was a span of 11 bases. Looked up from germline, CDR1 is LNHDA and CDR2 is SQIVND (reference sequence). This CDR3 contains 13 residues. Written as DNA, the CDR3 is TGTGCCAGTAATCTTCAACGAAATCAGCCCCAGCATTTT. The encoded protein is CASNLQRNQPQHF.

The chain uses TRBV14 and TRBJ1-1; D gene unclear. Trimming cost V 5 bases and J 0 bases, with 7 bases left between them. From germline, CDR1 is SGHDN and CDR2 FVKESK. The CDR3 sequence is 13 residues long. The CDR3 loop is CASSKMLNTEAFF. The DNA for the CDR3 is TGTGCCAGCAGCAAAATGTTGAACACTGAAGCTTTCTTT.

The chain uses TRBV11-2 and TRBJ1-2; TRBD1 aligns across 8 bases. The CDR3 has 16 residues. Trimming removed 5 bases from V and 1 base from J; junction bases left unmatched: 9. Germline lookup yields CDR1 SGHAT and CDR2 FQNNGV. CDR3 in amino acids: CASSPNRDRHNYGYTF. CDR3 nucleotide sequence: TGTGCCAGCAGCCCTAACCGGGACAGGCATAACTATGGCTACACCTTC.

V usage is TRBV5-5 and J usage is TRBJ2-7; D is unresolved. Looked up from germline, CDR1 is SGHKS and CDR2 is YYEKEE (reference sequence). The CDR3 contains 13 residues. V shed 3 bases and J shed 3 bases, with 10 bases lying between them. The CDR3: CASSYRTYYEQYF. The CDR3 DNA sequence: TGTGCCAGCAGCTACCGGACCTACTACGAGCAGTACTTC.

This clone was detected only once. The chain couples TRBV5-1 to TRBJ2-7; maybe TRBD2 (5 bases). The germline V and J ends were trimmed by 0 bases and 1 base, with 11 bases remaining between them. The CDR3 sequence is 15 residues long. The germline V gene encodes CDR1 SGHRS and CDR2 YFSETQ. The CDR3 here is CASSLGAGLSYEQYF. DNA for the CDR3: TGCGCCAGCAGCTTGGGGGCAGGACTTTCCTACGAGCAGTACTTC.

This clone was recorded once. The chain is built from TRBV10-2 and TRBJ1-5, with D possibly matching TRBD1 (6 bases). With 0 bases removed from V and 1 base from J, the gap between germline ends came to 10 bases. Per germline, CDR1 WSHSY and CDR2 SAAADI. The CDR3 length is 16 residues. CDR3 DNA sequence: TGCGCCAGCAGTGAGTCACCAGGGGCAAGCAATCAGCCCCAGCATTTT. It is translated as CASSESPGASNQPQHF.

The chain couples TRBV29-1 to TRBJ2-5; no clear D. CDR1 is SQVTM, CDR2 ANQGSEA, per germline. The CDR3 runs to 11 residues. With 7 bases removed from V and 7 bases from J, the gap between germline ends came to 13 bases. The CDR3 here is CSARVAWTQYF. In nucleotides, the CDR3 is TGCAGCGCCCGAGTAGCCTGGACCCAGTACTTC. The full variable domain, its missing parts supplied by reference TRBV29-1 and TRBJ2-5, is SAVISQKPSRDICQRGTSLTIQCQVDSQVTMMFWYRQQPGQSLTLIATANQGSEATYESGFVIDKFPISRPNLTFSTLTVSNMSPEDSSIYLCSARVAWTQYFGPGTRLLVL.

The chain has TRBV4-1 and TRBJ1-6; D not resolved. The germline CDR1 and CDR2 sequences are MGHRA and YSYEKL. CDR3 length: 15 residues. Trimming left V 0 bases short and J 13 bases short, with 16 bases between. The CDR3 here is CASSQDHGSSPPLHF. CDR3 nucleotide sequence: TGCGCCAGCAGCCAAGACCATGGTTCTAGCCCCCCCCTCCACTTT.

CDR3 DNA: TGCACCAGCAGCCAAGGCCCCGCGGGGGGAAGCACAGATACGCAGTATTTT. This codes for CTSSQGPAGGSTDTQYF. The chain recombines TRBV1 with TRBJ2-3; the listed D gene, TRBD2, was not tested against the DNA. TRBV1 is labeled a pseudogene. CDR3 length: 17 residues.

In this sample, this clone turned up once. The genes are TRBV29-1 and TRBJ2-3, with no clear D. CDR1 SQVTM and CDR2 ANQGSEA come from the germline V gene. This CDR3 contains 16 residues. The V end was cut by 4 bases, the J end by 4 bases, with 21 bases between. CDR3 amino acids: CSVVILEQKKADTQYF. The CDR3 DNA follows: TGCAGCGTTGTAATCCTAGAACAAAAGAAGGCAGATACGCAGTATTTT.

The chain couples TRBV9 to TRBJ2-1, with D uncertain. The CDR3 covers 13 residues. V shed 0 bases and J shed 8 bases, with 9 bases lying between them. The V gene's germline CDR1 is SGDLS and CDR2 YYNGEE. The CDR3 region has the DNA TGTGCCAGCAGCGTAGTCAATGGCTATGAGCAGTTCTTC. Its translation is CASSVVNGYEQFF.

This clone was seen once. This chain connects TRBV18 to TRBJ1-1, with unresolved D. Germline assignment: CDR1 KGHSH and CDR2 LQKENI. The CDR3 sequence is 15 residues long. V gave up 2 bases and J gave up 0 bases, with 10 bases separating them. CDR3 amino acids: CASSPDLGLNTEAFF. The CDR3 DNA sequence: TGTGCCAGCTCACCAGATTTGGGCTTGAACACTGAAGCTTTCTTT. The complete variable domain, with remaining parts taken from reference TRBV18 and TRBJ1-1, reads NAGVMQNPRHLVRRRGQEARLRCSPMKGHSHVYWYRQLPEEGLKFMVYLQKENIIDESGMPKERFSAEFPKEGPSILRIQQVVRGDSAAYFCASSPDLGLNTEAFFGQGTRLTVV.

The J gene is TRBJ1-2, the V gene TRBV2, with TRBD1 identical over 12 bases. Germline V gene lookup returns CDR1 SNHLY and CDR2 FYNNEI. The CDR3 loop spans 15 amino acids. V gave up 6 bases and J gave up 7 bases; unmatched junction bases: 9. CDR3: CASSFGTGGVFGYTF. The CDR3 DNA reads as TGTGCCAGCAGCTTCGGGACAGGGGGCGTATTTGGCTACACCTTC.

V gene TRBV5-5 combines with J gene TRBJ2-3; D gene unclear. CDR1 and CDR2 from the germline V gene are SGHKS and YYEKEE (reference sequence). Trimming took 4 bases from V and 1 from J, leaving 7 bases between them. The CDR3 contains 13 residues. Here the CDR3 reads CASSRDRTDTQYF. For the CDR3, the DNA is TGTGCCAGCAGCCGCGATCGCACAGATACGCAGTATTTT.

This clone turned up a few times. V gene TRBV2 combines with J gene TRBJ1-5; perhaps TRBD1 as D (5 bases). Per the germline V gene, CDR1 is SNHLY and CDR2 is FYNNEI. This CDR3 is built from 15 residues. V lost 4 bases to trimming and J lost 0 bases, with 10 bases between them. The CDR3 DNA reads TGTGCCAGCAGTGTGCAGGGCAATAGCAATCAGCCCCAGCATTTT. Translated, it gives CASSVQGNSNQPQHF.

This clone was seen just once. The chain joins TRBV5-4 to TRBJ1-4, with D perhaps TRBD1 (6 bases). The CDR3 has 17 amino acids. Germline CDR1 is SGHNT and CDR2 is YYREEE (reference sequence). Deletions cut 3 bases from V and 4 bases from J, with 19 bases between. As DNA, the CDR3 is TGTGCCAGCAGCTCGGGAGGGTTGCAGGGGATTAATGAAAAACTGTTTTTT. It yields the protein CASSSGGLQGINEKLFF.

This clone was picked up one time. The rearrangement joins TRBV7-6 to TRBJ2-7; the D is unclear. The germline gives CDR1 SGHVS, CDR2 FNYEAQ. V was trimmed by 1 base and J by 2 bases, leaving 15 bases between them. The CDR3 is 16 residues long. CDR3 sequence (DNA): TGTGCCAGCAGCTTAGGAGCCGAGACCGCAACCTACGAGCAGTACTTC. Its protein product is CASSLGAETATYEQYF.